This TCR beta chain was profiled in a study of T cell repertoires in cytomegalovirus infection. The wider study: Recently identified HLA-C-restricted CMV epitopes were used, and well-studied HLA-B-restricted CMV epitopes were used as well. Public TCR beta signatures indicated both CMV infection and matching HLA type. Regarding the study as a whole: Clonotype analysis showed dominance of the ex vivo response by HLA-C-restricted CMV-specific TCR beta clonotypes. The cumulative frequency of public TCR beta families distinguished individuals who carried CMV together with the relevant HLA.

In the case of this clonotype: What it binds is not known.

Germline CDR1 is SGHTA and CDR2 is FQGNSA. The V gene lost 5 bases and the J gene lost 6 bases, with 13 bases spanning the gap. This CDR3 region has 13 residues. One entry per CDR3 protein, called by TCRdb with MiXCR from the reads. In the table there are around 49,000 distinct CDR3 sequences, roughly 20% of which are singletons. The rearrangement links TRBV7-2 to TRBJ1-2; D possibly corresponds to TRBD1 (6 bases). The TCR sequence derives from a human donor in good health (CMV status not recorded). Some clones in this sample may be carry-over from other donors' samples. The sequencing used CD8+ T cells from cultured PBMCs, collected from culture after CMV antigen stimulation. CDR3 in amino acids: CASSAGTLHGYTF. The DNA of the CDR3 is TGTGCCAGCAGCGCAGGGACACTCCATGGCTACACCTTC. The variable domain in full, completed from reference TRBV7-2 and TRBJ1-2, reads GAGVSQSPSNKVTEKGKDVELRCDPISGHTALYWYRQSLGQGLEFLIYFQGNSAPDKSGLPSDRFSAERTGGSVSTLTIQRTQQEDSAVYLCASSAGTLHGYTFGSGTRLTVV.